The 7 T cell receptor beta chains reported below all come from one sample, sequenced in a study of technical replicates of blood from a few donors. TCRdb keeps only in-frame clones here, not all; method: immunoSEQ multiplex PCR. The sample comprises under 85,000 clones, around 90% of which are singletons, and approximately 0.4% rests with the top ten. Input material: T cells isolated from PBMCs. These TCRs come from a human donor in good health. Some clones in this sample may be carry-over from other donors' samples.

CDR3 bases: TGTGCCAGCAGTTACGGACAGGGGGGGAATCAGCCCCAGCATTTT. It specifies CASSYGQGGNQPQHF. V and J are TRBV6-5 and TRBJ1-5; TRBD1 aligns across 10 bases. Germline CDR1 MNHEY, CDR2 SVGAGI. V shed 2 bases, J shed 4 bases, and the junction held 2 bases outside the gene matches. The CDR3 runs 15 residues.

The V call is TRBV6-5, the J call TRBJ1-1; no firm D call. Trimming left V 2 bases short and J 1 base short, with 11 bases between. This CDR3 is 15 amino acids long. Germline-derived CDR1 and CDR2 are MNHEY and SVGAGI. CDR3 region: CASSYDSRRNTEAFF. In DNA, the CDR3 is TGTGCCAGCAGTTACGATTCTCGGAGGAACACTGAAGCTTTCTTT.

The CDR3 coding sequence is TGTGCCACCCGTCACGGGACAGGGGGTAACTATGGCTACACCTTC. Translating gives CATRHGTGGNYGYTF. The rearrangement joins TRBV28 to TRBJ1-2, with 11 bases fitting TRBD1. Unmatched junction bases numbered 8, after V lost 10 bases and J lost 1 base. Germline loops: CDR1 MDHEN, CDR2 SYDVKM. This CDR3 has 15 residues.

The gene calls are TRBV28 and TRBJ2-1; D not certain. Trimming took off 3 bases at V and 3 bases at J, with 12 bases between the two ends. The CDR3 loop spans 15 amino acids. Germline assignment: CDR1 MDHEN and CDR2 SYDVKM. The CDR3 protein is CASSFLAENYNEQFF. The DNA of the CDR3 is TGTGCCAGCAGTTTTCTGGCGGAAAACTACAATGAGCAGTTCTTC.

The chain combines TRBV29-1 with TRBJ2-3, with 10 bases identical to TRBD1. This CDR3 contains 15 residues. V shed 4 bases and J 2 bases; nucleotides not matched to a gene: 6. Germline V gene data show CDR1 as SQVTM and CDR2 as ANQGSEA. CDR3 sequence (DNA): TGCAGCGTTGGAGGACAGGGGGGATACACAGATACGCAGTATTTT. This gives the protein CSVGGQGGYTDTQYF.

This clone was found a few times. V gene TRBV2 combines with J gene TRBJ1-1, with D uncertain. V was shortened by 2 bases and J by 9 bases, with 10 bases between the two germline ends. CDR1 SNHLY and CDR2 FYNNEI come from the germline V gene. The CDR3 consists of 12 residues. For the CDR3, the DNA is TGTGCCAGCAGTGAATCAGTGTTGAAAGCTTTCTTT. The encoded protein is CASSESVLKAFF.

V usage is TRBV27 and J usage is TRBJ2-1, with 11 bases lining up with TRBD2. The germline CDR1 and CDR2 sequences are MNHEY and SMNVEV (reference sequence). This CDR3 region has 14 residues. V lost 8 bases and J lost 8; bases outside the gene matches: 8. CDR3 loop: CASRLAGGTHEQFF. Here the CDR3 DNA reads TGTGCCAGCCGCTTAGCGGGAGGGACACATGAGCAGTTCTTC.